The 30 T cell receptor beta chains below were found in one sample sequenced in a study of blood T cell repertoires in COVID-19. TCRdb's table, derived via immunoSEQ multiplex PCR, lists solely in-frame clones and lacks some. The sample consists of around 150,000 clones, around four fifths of them appearing once. Material: peripheral blood. All receptors come from a man in his 70s with acute or convalescent COVID-19.

This clone appeared a few times. This rearrangement joins TRBV10-3 to TRBJ2-1; a weak D match, TRBD1 (5 bases). The V and J ends lost 4 bases and 6 bases respectively, with 10 bases between them. Germline CDR1 is ENHRY and CDR2 is SYGVKD. The length of the CDR3 is 13 residues. CDR3 DNA sequence: TGTGCCATCAGTGGAGCCGACAGCAATGAGCAGTTCTTC. Translating it yields CAISGADSNEQFF.

The genes are TRBV19 and TRBJ2-3, with a weak D call TRBD1 (6 bases). The CDR3 runs to 15 residues. Germline V CDR1 and CDR2: LNHDA, SQIVND (reference sequence). The V gene lost 7 bases and the J gene lost 6 bases, with 20 bases spanning the gap. CDR3 coding DNA: TGTGCCAGTACCGTCGAGACAGGTGGGGCGGATACGCAGTATTTT. This sequence encodes CASTVETGGADTQYF.

This clone was detected only once. The sample carries other DNA sequences with the same CDR3. The DNA of the CDR3 is TGTGCCACCAGTGATACAAGGACAGGGGGCACTGAAGCTTTCTTT. This codes for CATSDTRTGGTEAFF. The rearrangement links TRBV24-1 to TRBJ1-1; 10 nucleotides match TRBD1. V gave up 3 bases and J gave up 4 bases; unmatched junction bases: 4. Germline V gene data show CDR1 as KGHDR and CDR2 as SFDVKD. This CDR3 spans 15 amino acids.

The V and J genes are TRBV28 and TRBJ2-5; perhaps TRBD2 as D (5 bases). Germline lookup yields CDR1 MDHEN and CDR2 SYDVKM. V lost 4 bases to trimming and J lost 5 bases, with 14 bases between them. The CDR3 consists of 14 residues. The CDR3 here is CASSSAGVMETQYF. Written as DNA, the CDR3 is TGTGCCAGCAGTTCCGCCGGGGTAATGGAGACCCAGTACTTC.

The chain couples TRBV11-1 to TRBJ1-2; a weak D match, TRBD1 (5 bases). Trimming pared 2 bases from V and 7 bases from J, leaving 11 bases between. CDR1 is SGHAT, CDR2 FQDESV, per germline (reference sequence). The CDR3 totals 13 residues. The chain's CDR3 is CASSLSGVGGYTF. The CDR3 DNA is TGTGCCAGCAGCTTATCGGGGGTTGGTGGCTACACCTTC.

This chain uses TRBV28 with TRBJ2-3, with D maybe TRBD2 (6 bases). Trimming cost V 5 bases and J 6 bases, with 21 bases left between them. Germline V gives CDR1 MDHEN, CDR2 SYDVKM. The CDR3 runs to 16 residues. CDR3 in DNA: TGTGCCAGCAGTATTCCCGGGACTTCTCGGGGGGATACGCAGTATTTT. This codes for CASSIPGTSRGDTQYF.

The rearrangement joins TRBV2 to TRBJ2-2, with 8 bases that match TRBD1. Germline CDR1 SNHLY, CDR2 FYNNEI. V was pared by 7 bases and J by 3 bases, with 10 bases of the junction left unmatched. This CDR3 region has 16 residues. For the CDR3, the DNA is TGTGCCAGCACATTTGGCAGGGGGCCGGACACCGGGGAGCTGTTTTTT. Its translation is CASTFGRGPDTGELFF. Variable domain in full (rest from reference TRBV2 and TRBJ2-2): EPEVTQTPSHQVTQMGQEVILRCVPISNHLYFYWYRQILGQKVEFLVSFYNNEISEKSEIFDDQFSVERPDGSNFTLKIRSTKLEDSAMYFCASTFGRGPDTGELFFGEGSRLTVL.

The J gene is TRBJ1-2, the V gene TRBV27; perhaps TRBD1 as D (5 bases). The CDR3 has 14 residues. V lost 10 bases, J lost 4 bases, and 19 bases lay in between. Looked up from germline, CDR1 is MNHEY and CDR2 is SMNVEV (reference sequence). DNA for the CDR3: TGTGCCACCCCGCTGGGGCCGACCAGCTATGGCTACACCTTC. It yields the protein CATPLGPTSYGYTF.

This clone was counted a single time. The chain employs TRBV5-1 and TRBJ1-5, with a possible D match to TRBD1 (5 bases). Germline V CDR1 and CDR2: SGHRS, YFSETQ. The CDR3 sequence is 14 residues long. Trimming cost V 1 base and J 7 bases, with 12 bases left between them. In DNA, the CDR3 is TGCGCCAGCAGCTTGTCTCAGGGTTCCCAGCCCCAGCATTTT. It codes for CASSLSQGSQPQHF.

The chain is built from TRBV7-2 and TRBJ2-4; 9 bases are shared with TRBD2. The V segment lost 1 base and the J segment 3 bases; nucleotides outside the gene matches: 4. Per the germline V gene, CDR1 is SGHTA and CDR2 is FQGNSA. This CDR3 has 16 amino acids. CDR3 residues: CASSLELAGVKNIQYF. Here the CDR3 DNA reads TGTGCCAGCAGCTTAGAATTAGCGGGAGTCAAAAACATTCAGTACTTC.

In this sample, this clone turned up a few times. The chain employs TRBV9 and TRBJ2-7; 10 nucleotides match TRBD2. Germline CDR1 reads SGDLS; CDR2 reads YYNGEE. The ends lost 7 bases at V and 2 bases at J; junction bases unmatched: 12. The CDR3 has 16 amino acids. The chain's CDR3 is CASPPQAGGLTYEQYF. As DNA, the CDR3 is TGTGCCAGCCCCCCACAAGCGGGAGGGCTTACCTACGAGCAGTACTTC.

The J gene is TRBJ2-5, the V gene TRBV11-2; weak D call: TRBD2 (5 bases). Trimming pared 1 base from V and 0 bases from J, leaving 9 bases between. This CDR3 is built from 15 residues. CDR1 and CDR2 from the germline V gene are SGHAT and FQNNGV. The CDR3 nucleotides read TGTGCCAGCAGCTTAGCCGCCGGGAACCAAGAGACCCAGTACTTC. Its protein product is CASSLAAGNQETQYF. Using reference TRBV11-2 and TRBJ2-5 for the parts outside the CDR3, the full variable domain is EAGVAQSPRYKIIEKRQSVAFWCNPISGHATLYWYQQILGQGPKLLIQFQNNGVVDDSQLPKDRFSAERLKGVDSTLKIQPAKLEDSAVYLCASSLAAGNQETQYFGPGTRLLVL.

The V call is TRBV6-6, the J call TRBJ2-5; 10 bases are a match to TRBD1. Germline V gene data show CDR1 as MNHNY and CDR2 as SVGAGI (reference sequence). Unmatched junction bases numbered 6, after V lost 2 bases and J lost 9 bases. The CDR3 contains 14 residues. This CDR3 reads CASSYVPGTGAQYF. In DNA, the CDR3 is TGTGCCAGCAGTTACGTTCCGGGGACAGGGGCCCAGTACTTC.

This chain links TRBV18 with TRBJ1-3, with TRBD1 matching 8 bases. The length of the CDR3 is 14 residues. Germline V CDR1 and CDR2: KGHSH, LQKENI. The J segment lost 2 bases and the V segment lost 6 bases, leaving 3 bases of the junction unmatched. The CDR3 region is CASSPDRAGNTIYF. In DNA form, the CDR3 reads TGTGCCAGCTCCCCGGACAGGGCTGGAAACACCATATATTTT. The full variable domain, its missing parts supplied by reference TRBV18 and TRBJ1-3, is NAGVMQNPRHLVRRRGQEARLRCSPMKGHSHVYWYRQLPEEGLKFMVYLQKENIIDESGMPKERFSAEFPKEGPSILRIQQVVRGDSAAYFCASSPDRAGNTIYFGEGSWLTVV.

The rearrangement links TRBV6-5 to TRBJ1-2; D might be TRBD1 (6 bases). V was clipped by 6 bases and J by 6 bases, with 17 bases between them. CDR3 length equals 14 residues. Germline CDR1 MNHEY, CDR2 SVGAGI. DNA for the CDR3: TGTGCCAGCAGCCCCTCCCAGGGGATACATGGCTACACCTTC. Amino acid sequence: CASSPSQGIHGYTF.

This clone occurred a few times. The V call is TRBV6-6, the J call TRBJ2-1; tentatively, D is TRBD1 (5 bases). CDR3 length: 12 amino acids. CDR1 and CDR2 from the germline V gene are MNHNY and SVGAGI (reference sequence). V was clipped by 9 bases and J by 6 bases, with 12 bases between them. CDR3 sequence reads: CASTQGVNEQFF. DNA of the CDR3: TGTGCCAGTACCCAGGGCGTCAATGAGCAGTTCTTC.

The rearrangement links TRBV13 to TRBJ1-1, with 8 bases aligning to TRBD1. After removal of 5 bases from V and 5 bases from J, the junction contained 7 bases not matched to a gene. There are 14 residues in the CDR3. Germline values: CDR1 PRHDT, CDR2 FYEKMQ (reference sequence). CDR3 amino acids: CASSPGQGGTEAFF. In nucleotides, the CDR3 is TGTGCCAGCAGCCCAGGACAGGGCGGGACTGAAGCTTTCTTT. The full variable domain, completed using reference TRBV13 and TRBJ1-1, is AAGVIQSPRHLIKEKRETATLKCYPIPRHDTVYWYQQGPGQDPQFLISFYEKMQSDKGSIPDRFSAQQFSDYHSELNMSSLELGDSALYFCASSPGQGGTEAFFGQGTRLTVV.

The CDR3 nucleotides read TGTGCCAGCAGCCCCTCAGCGGGATCCCTAGCCTACGAGCAGTACTTC. This encodes CASSPSAGSLAYEQYF. V usage is TRBV5-4 and J usage is TRBJ2-7; 7 nucleotides line up with TRBD2. Germline-derived CDR1 and CDR2 are SGHNT and YYREEE (reference sequence). The CDR3 extends over 16 amino acids. With 4 bases clipped from V and 2 bases from J, the junction kept 12 bases outside the gene matches.

V usage is TRBV29-1 and J usage is TRBJ1-1; 7 positions match TRBD1. CDR1 is SQVTM, CDR2 ANQGSEA, per germline. V dropped 5 bases and J dropped 2; count of bases not matched to a gene: 8. This CDR3 region has 14 residues. The CDR3 DNA follows: TGCAGCGTTAAAGGGACAGATCTTAACACTGAAGCTTTCTTT. This translates into CSVKGTDLNTEAFF.

The V call is TRBV18, the J call TRBJ1-3; weak D call: TRBD1 (6 bases). The CDR3 is 15 residues long. V was shortened by 0 bases and J by 2 bases, with 8 bases between the two germline ends. CDR1 and CDR2 (germline): KGHSH, LQKENI. In nucleotides, the CDR3 is TGTGCCAGCTCACCACCGTCAGGGGCTGGAAACACCATATATTTT. This codes for CASSPPSGAGNTIYF. Full variable domain (outside the CDR3, taken from reference TRBV18 and TRBJ1-3): NAGVMQNPRHLVRRRGQEARLRCSPMKGHSHVYWYRQLPEEGLKFMVYLQKENIIDESGMPKERFSAEFPKEGPSILRIQQVVRGDSAAYFCASSPPSGAGNTIYFGEGSWLTVV.

V is TRBV5-4 and J is TRBJ2-3, with 8 bases aligning to TRBD2. Germline assignment: CDR1 SGHNT and CDR2 YYREEE (reference sequence). The V segment lost 4 bases and the J segment 8 bases; nucleotides outside the gene matches: 6. The CDR3 is 13 amino acids. For the CDR3, the DNA is TGTGCCAGCAGCCCCTCTGCGGGGGGTACGCAGTATTTT. Translation: CASSPSAGGTQYF.

This chain joins TRBV28 and TRBJ1-5; D is unresolved. Germline CDR1 MDHEN, CDR2 SYDVKM. CDR3 size: 14 residues. V lost 2 bases, J lost 9 bases, and 14 bases lay in between. In DNA form, the CDR3 reads TGTGCCAGCAGTTTAGTGGGAGACCGGCGGCCCCAGCATTTT. Protein product: CASSLVGDRRPQHF.

The V gene is TRBV6-5, the J gene TRBJ1-3, with D perhaps TRBD1 (6 bases). The germline V and J ends were trimmed by 2 bases and 4 bases, with 15 bases remaining between them. CDR3 length: 16 amino acids. Per germline, CDR1 MNHEY and CDR2 SVGAGI. The CDR3 coding sequence is TGTGCCAGCAGTTACAGTGACAGGCCGGCGGGAAACACCATATATTTT. It encodes CASSYSDRPAGNTIYF.

This rearrangement joins TRBV9 to TRBJ2-3; 9 bases are shared with TRBD2. Germline V gene data show CDR1 as SGDLS and CDR2 as YYNGEE. The CDR3 runs to 15 residues. V gave up 2 bases and J gave up 9 bases; unmatched junction bases: 10. CDR3 in amino acids: CASSVGSGSSGTQYF. The CDR3 DNA reads TGTGCCAGCAGCGTCGGTAGCGGGAGTTCAGGGACGCAGTATTTT.

J is TRBJ2-3 and V is TRBV11-3, with a tentative D call TRBD1 (6 bases). The germline V and J ends were trimmed by 0 bases and 4 bases, with 11 bases remaining between them. The CDR3 length is 15 residues. Germline loops: CDR1 SGHNT, CDR2 YENEEA. CDR3 coding DNA: TGTGCCAGCAGCTTAGATGCGGCAGGGGCAGATACGCAGTATTTT. Translating it yields CASSLDAAGADTQYF.

The chain recombines TRBV24-1 with TRBJ2-3; the D gene is possibly TRBD1 (6 bases). Germline CDR1 and CDR2: KGHDR and SFDVKD. The length of the CDR3 is 17 residues. The V end was cut by 5 bases, the J end by 2 bases, with 19 bases between. CDR3 sequence (DNA): TGTGCCACCAGTGGAACAGGGAGAGAGGGGCTCACAGATACGCAGTATTTT. Translation gives CATSGTGREGLTDTQYF.

The chain has TRBV28 and TRBJ2-3, with TRBD1 as a possible D gene (6 bases). The CDR3 sequence is 13 residues long. CDR1 is MDHEN and CDR2 is SYDVKM in the germline V gene. V was shortened by 6 bases and J by 6 bases, with 13 bases between the two germline ends. CDR3 sequence: CASRLTGSDTQYF. In nucleotides, the CDR3 is TGTGCCAGCAGGCTTACAGGGTCTGATACGCAGTATTTT.

The chain links TRBV7-9 to TRBJ1-1; TRBD1 is a possible D gene (6 bases). CDR3 size: 13 residues. Trimming cost V 6 bases and J 5 bases, with 13 bases left between them. CDR1 is SEHNR and CDR2 is FQNEAQ in the germline V gene (reference sequence). CDR3 in amino acids: CASSRQGRTEAFF. CDR3 in DNA: TGTGCCAGCAGTCGCCAGGGGCGGACTGAAGCTTTCTTT.

This clone was found a few times. This sequence joins TRBV5-6 and TRBJ2-5; unclear D gene. From germline, CDR1 is SGHDT and CDR2 YYEEEE. V lost 2 bases and J lost 5, with 4 bases in between. The CDR3 spans 11 residues. Here the CDR3 reads CASSFRETQYF. The CDR3 DNA is TGTGCCAGCAGCTTCCGGGAGACCCAGTACTTC.

The gene calls are TRBV7-9 and TRBJ2-5; TRBD2 matches 9 bases. The CDR3 is made up of 15 amino acids. J gave up 1 base and V 3 bases, and 3 bases lay outside the gene matches. Germline V gene lookup returns CDR1 SEHNR and CDR2 FQNEAQ (reference sequence). DNA for the CDR3: TGTGCCAGCAGCTTGAGGCGGGAGGGCCAAGAGACCCAGTACTTC. As protein: CASSLRREGQETQYF.